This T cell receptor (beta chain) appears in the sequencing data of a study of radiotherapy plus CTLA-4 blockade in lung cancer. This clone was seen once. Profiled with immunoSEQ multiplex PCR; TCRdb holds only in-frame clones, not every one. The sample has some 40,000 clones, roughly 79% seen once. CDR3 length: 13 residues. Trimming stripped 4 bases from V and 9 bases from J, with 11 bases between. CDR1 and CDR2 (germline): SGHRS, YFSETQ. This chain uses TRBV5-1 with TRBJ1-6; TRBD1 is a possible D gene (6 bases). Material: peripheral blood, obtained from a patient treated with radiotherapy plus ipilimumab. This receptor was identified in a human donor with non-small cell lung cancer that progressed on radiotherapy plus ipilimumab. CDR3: CASSPQGASPLHF. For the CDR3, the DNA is TGCGCCAGCAGCCCACAGGGTGCTTCACCCCTCCACTTT.